This T cell receptor beta chain appears in the sequencing data of a study of blood T cell repertoires in COVID-19 (dated by TCRdb to 2020 to 2022). With respect to the entire study: Samples covering the acute and convalescent phases of COVID-19 were provided by collaborators in the United States, Italy and Spain. The samples were drawn from the first 160 participants of the ongoing ImmuneRACE study and from 1,200 or so subjects provided by 6 global collaborators. The material from the prospective study consisted of cDNA or gDNA derived from T cells, B-cell-depleted T cells, or PBMCs. A freely available public database, intended as a resource for researchers studying the immune response to SARS-CoV-2, is where the repertoires were released. Sample metadata almost always included a de-identified subject ID, COVID-19 status, age in years and sex. The dataset comprised deeply sampled blood TCRbeta repertoires from subjects exposed to, actively infected with, or recovered from COVID-19. HLA class I and class II types, where available, came from metadata supplied by the sample provider rather than from assay-based typing. What the authors observed across the whole study: Clinical and demographic metadata were provided uncurated, with the amount varying by source and participant.

Samples from volunteer blood donors who had recovered from COVID-19 were contributed by a second Seattle source. Each collaborating institution followed its own protocols to collect whole blood in K2EDTA tubes. For TCRbeta analysis, collaborator samples were shipped as frozen whole blood, as isolated PBMCs, or as DNA extracted from either sample type. About this clone: It has no known antigen specificity. Per-base quality was not reported, and no clone a single base away is much larger than it.

TCRbeta CDR3 regions were amplified from genomic DNA by means of the immunoSEQ Assay, a bias-controlled multiplex PCR. The original methods were these. The number of nucleated cells in each sample was estimated from the amplification of reference gene primers within the assay. To quantify the absolute abundance of each unique TCRbeta CDR3 rearrangement, sequence reads were collapsed and filtered. For each sample, productive Simpson clonality was calculated as the square root of Simpson's diversity index across productive rearrangements. In TCRdb, the immuneACCESS table is reduced to in-frame sequences with V and J assigned. These tables do not hold every clone; where another copy was compared, an unresolved V gene accounts for under half, and the others remain unexplained. The DNA was the basis for D and trimming; V, J and clone size are from that table. In this sample the table shows 240,000 or so clones, around 86% of which occur a single time. Less than 4% of the sample is taken by the ten largest.

Based on the germline V gene, the CDR1 and CDR2 sequences are SNHLY and FYNNEI. From its cysteine to its phenylalanine, the CDR3 spans 14 amino acids. The sequence is cut down to CDR3 DNA, 42 bases in frame from base 1. V is pared back by 5 bases and J by 6 bases, with 16 bases lying between the germline termini. The source of this sequence is a young woman who had recovered from COVID-19. The chain is made from TRBV2 and TRBJ1-2; TRBD1 is a weak D gene call, 5 bases matching. Sequenced: peripheral blood. The nucleotide sequence reads TGTGCCAGCAGTTCATCGGGCAGGGCGAATGGCTACACCTTC. Its protein reads: CASSSSGRANGYTF.